Listed here is a single T cell receptor (beta chain). This entry is derived from a study of tumor T cells in aggressive B-cell lymphoma. Profiling relied on immunoSEQ multiplex PCR, and the TCRdb table lists in-frame clones only, not all of them. The sample lists 9,000 to 13,000 clones, about 93% occurring once. In germline, CDR1 is MNHNY, CDR2 SVGAGI (reference sequence). This CDR3 contains 16 residues. Trimming left V 5 bases short and J 3 bases short, with 17 bases between. The material sequenced was tumor tissue. This TCR was sampled from an adult with diffuse large B cell lymphoma. The rearrangement joins TRBV6-6 to TRBJ1-3, with a possible D match to TRBD1 (5 bases). This CDR3 reads CASSPRQGGYGNTIYF. The CDR3 nucleotides read TGTGCCAGCAGTCCCCGCCAGGGTGGGTATGGAAACACCATATATTTT.